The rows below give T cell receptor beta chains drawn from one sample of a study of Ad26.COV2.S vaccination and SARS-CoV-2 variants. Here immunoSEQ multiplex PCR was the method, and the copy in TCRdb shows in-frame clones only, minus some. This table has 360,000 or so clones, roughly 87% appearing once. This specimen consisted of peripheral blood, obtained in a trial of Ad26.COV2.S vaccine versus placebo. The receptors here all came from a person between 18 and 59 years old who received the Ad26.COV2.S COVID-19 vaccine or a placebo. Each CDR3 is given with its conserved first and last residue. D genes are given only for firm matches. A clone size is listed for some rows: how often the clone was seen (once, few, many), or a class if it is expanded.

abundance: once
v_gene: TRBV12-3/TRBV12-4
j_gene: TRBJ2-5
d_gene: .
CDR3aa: CASSLGARETQYF
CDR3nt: TGTGCCAGCAGTTTGGGGGCCAGGGAGACCCAGTACTTC

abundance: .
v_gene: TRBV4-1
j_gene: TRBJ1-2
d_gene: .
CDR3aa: CASRVGWRRNYGYTF
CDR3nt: TGCGCCAGCAGAGTAGGGTGGCGGAGGAACTATGGCTACACCTTC

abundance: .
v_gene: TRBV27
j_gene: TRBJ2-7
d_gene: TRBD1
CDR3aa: CASRDRGSYEQYF
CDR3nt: TGTGCCAGCAGAGACAGGGGGTCCTACGAGCAGTACTTC

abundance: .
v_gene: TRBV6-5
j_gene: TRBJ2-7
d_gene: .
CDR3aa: CASSYSSGSYEQYF
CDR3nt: TGTGCCAGCAGTTACTCGTCAGGGTCGTACGAGCAGTACTTC

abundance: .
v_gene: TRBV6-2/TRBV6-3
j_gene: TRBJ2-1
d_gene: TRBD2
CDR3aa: CASSWTSGGAYKFF
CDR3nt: TGTGCCAGCAGCTGGACTAGCGGGGGGGCGTATAAGTTCTTC

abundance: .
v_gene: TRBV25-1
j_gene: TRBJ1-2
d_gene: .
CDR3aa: CASSESGLGYGYTF
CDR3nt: TGTGCCAGCAGTGAATCAGGTCTAGGGTATGGCTACACCTTC

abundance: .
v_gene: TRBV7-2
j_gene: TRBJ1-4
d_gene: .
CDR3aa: CASSLAGGATNEKLFF
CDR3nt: TGTGCCAGCAGCTTAGCAGGGGGGGCAACTAATGAAAAACTGTTTTTT

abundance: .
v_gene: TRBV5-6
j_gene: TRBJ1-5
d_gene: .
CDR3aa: CASSLWGANQPQHF
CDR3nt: TGTGCCAGCAGCTTGTGGGGGGCGAATCAGCCCCAGCATTTT

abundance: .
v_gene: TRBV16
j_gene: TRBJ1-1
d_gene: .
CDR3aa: CASSQSGGYYSEAFF
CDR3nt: TGTGCCAGCAGCCAGTCGGGTGGGTATTACTCTGAAGCTTTCTTT

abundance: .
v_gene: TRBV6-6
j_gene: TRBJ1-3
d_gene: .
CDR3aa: CASSFDRHSGNTIYF
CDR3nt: TGTGCCAGCAGTTTCGACAGACACTCTGGAAACACCATATATTTT

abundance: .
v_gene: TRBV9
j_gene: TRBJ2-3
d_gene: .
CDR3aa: CASSVGVGGTDTQYF
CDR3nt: TGTGCCAGCAGCGTAGGCGTAGGGGGCACAGATACGCAGTATTTT

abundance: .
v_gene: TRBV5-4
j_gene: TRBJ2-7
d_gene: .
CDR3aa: CASSLEGYEQYF
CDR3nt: TGTGCCAGCAGCTTGGAGGGATACGAGCAGTACTTC

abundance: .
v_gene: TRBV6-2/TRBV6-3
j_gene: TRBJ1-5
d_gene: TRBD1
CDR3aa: CASSMTTGTFNQPQHF
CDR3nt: TGTGCCAGCAGCATGACGACAGGGACATTCAATCAGCCCCAGCATTTT

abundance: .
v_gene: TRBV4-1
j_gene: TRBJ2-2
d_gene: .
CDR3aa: CASSPGPGELFF
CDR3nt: TGCGCCAGCAGCCCAGGTCCCGGGGAGCTGTTTTTT

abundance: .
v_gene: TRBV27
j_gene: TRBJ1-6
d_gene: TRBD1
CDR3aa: CASSGGQYNSPLHF
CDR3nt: TGTGCCAGCTCCGGGGGACAGTATAATTCACCCCTCCACTTT